Listed below are T cell receptor beta chains from one sample, sequenced in a study of cytomegalovirus exposure and HLA in healthy donors. The assay was immunoSEQ multiplex PCR, and TCRdb's table has in-frame clones only and misses some. The sample has over 150,000 clones; around 69% are singletons. Sequenced material: PBMCs. The receptors originated from a man between 60 and 75 years old in good health and CMV-seronegative. CDR3s include the opening cysteine and the closing phenylalanine or tryptophan. The D gene is left open where the match is weak. Rows may omit the clone size; those that give it use once, few, many or a size class.

J | size | D | V | DNA | CDR3
TRBJ2-1 | - | - | TRBV19 | TGTGCCAGTAGGGCACAGTACAATGAGCAGTTCTTC | CASRAQYNEQFF
TRBJ2-5 | - | - | TRBV27 | TGTGCCAGCAGTTTTACAGGGTTGAGAGAGACCCAGTACTTC | CASSFTGLRETQYF
TRBJ2-3 | once | - | TRBV5-1 | TGCGCCAGCAGCGCGGGGGCATCGCAACGCACAGATACGCAGTATTTT | CASSAGASQRTDTQYF
TRBJ2-3 | few | TRBD1 | TRBV5-4 | TGTGCCAGCAGTACAGGACAGGGGGCGGCGGGCACAGATACGCAGTATTTT | CASSTGQGAAGTDTQYF
TRBJ2-1 | - | - | TRBV7-9 | TGTGCCAGCAGCTTAGGGAGTGTGGAGACCACCTACAATGAGCAGTTCTTC | CASSLGSVETTYNEQFF
TRBJ1-4 | - | TRBD1 | TRBV7-9 | TGTTCCAGCAGCTTAGGGGGCAATGAAAAACTGTTTTTT | CSSSLGGNEKLFF
TRBJ2-3 | - | - | TRBV25-1 | TGTGCCAGCAGGGAAACCTTTCCGGCAGATACGCAGTATTTT | CASRETFPADTQYF
TRBJ1-2 | - | - | TRBV27 | TGTGCCAGCAGTTTATCGTCTCAGGGGTCGTACTATGGCTACACCTTC | CASSLSSQGSYYGYTF
TRBJ2-7 | - | TRBD2 | TRBV4-1 | TGCGCCAGCAGCCAATTTGGACTAGCGGGAGACGTGCAGTACTTC | CASSQFGLAGDVQYF
TRBJ1-2 | - | - | TRBV6-5 | TGTGCCAGCAGTTACTCGGAGAGAGGCGGCTACACCTTC | CASSYSERGGYTF
TRBJ1-2 | few | - | TRBV30 | TGTGCCTCGAACAGGGTAGGTGTGGATGGCTACACCTTC | CASNRVGVDGYTF
TRBJ2-7 | - | TRBD2 | TRBV9 | TGTGCCAGCAGCCCCACTCGACTAGCGGGTTACGAGCAGTACTTC | CASSPTRLAGYEQYF
TRBJ2-7 | - | TRBD1 | TRBV29-1 | TGCAGCGTTGAAGCGGGACAGGGGAGCACCCTCTACGAGCAGTACTTC | CSVEAGQGSTLYEQYF
TRBJ2-3 | - | - | TRBV29-1 | TGCAGCGTTGGAGGTGGGGCGTGGGCGGCAGATACGCAGTATTTT | CSVGGGAWAADTQYF
TRBJ2-5 | - | - | TRBV9 | TGTGCCAGCAGCGTAGGGGGGGGCAGTGAGACCCAGTACTTC | CASSVGGGSETQYF
TRBJ1-2 | - | TRBD1 | TRBV11-2 | TGTGCCAGCAGCTTTAACCGGGACAGGGGGCACGGCTACACCTTC | CASSFNRDRGHGYTF
TRBJ1-1 | - | - | TRBV5-8 | TGTGCCAGCAGCAATACGGGACTCTCGAACACTGAAGCTTTCTTT | CASSNTGLSNTEAFF
TRBJ2-7 | - | - | TRBV15 | TGTGCCACCAGCAAGCTAGGGGTGGTCTACGAGCAGTACTTC | CATSKLGVVYEQYF
TRBJ2-2 | - | TRBD2 | TRBV9 | TGTGCCAGCAGCGTAGTGAGCGGGAGGGGGTCCGGGGAGCTGTTTTTT | CASSVVSGRGSGELFF
TRBJ2-7 | - | - | TRBV29-1 | TGCAGCGTTCAGCGACCCGGTGGCTCCTACGAGCAGTACTTC | CSVQRPGGSYEQYF
TRBJ1-5 | - | - | TRBV18 | TGTGCCAGCTCACCAGGGGCGCATCAGCCCCAGCATTTT | CASSPGAHQPQHF
TRBJ2-1 | - | TRBD2 | TRBV4-3 | TGCGCCAGCAGCCCGGGGACTAGCGGGGGCCTGGACAATGAGCAGTTCTTC | CASSPGTSGGLDNEQFF
TRBJ2-3 | - | TRBD1 | TRBV10-3 | TGTGCCATCAGTGAGTCGGCCGGGCGAAGGGACAGGGGGACAGATACGCAGTATTTT | CAISESAGRRDRGTDTQYF
TRBJ2-5 | - | - | TRBV7-8 | TGTGCCAGCAGCCATGAGACCCAGTACTTC | CASSHETQYF
TRBJ1-4 | - | - | TRBV28 | TGTGCCAGTGGTCAGAATTATAATGAAAAACTGTTTTTT | CASGQNYNEKLFF
TRBJ1-6 | - | TRBD1 | TRBV5-1 | TGCGCCAGCAGCTTGGAGGTGGACAGGTGGAATTCACCCCTCCACTTT | CASSLEVDRWNSPLHF
TRBJ2-6 | - | - | TRBV28 | TGTGCCAGCAGTTTAGCGATATCTGGGGCCAACGTCCTGACTTTC | CASSLAISGANVLTF
TRBJ1-3 | few | - | TRBV4-1 | TGCGCCAGCAGCCAAGGAGAACCTGGAAACACCATATATTTT | CASSQGEPGNTIYF
TRBJ1-6 | - | - | TRBV19 | TGTGCCAGTAGTATCGGCAGGGTGAATTCACCCCTCCACTTT | CASSIGRVNSPLHF
TRBJ2-7 | once | TRBD1 | TRBV11-2 | TGTGCCAGCAGCCCCAGAAGGGGGCCCTACGAGCAGTACTTC | CASSPRRGPYEQYF
TRBJ2-7 | - | TRBD1 | TRBV18 | TGTGCCAGCTCACCTACCGGGACAGGGGGATACGAGCAGTACTTC | CASSPTGTGGYEQYF
TRBJ1-6 | - | TRBD1 | TRBV5-4 | TGTGCCAGCAGCTGGGACAGGGGGGATGTCTCACCCCTCCACTTT | CASSWDRGDVSPLHF
TRBJ2-7 | - | - | TRBV4-3 | TGCGCCAGCAGCCAAGTAATAGCGTCTGCTTACGAGCAGTACTTC | CASSQVIASAYEQYF
TRBJ2-7 | - | - | TRBV29-1 | TGCAGCGTCGGGAACACGGGGTTACGCTACGAGCAGTACTTC | CSVGNTGLRYEQYF
TRBJ2-7 | - | TRBD2 | TRBV5-1 | TGCGCCAGCAGCTTGGAACCCCTAGCGGGCCCCTACGAGCAGTACTTC | CASSLEPLAGPYEQYF
TRBJ2-1 | - | TRBD2 | TRBV7-2 | TGTGCCAGCAGCTTCGCTCGACTAGCGGGGCAGCGAACGTTCTTC | CASSFARLAGQRTFF
TRBJ1-5 | - | - | TRBV7-9 | TGTGCCATCGGGGTGGGGGCAGATAGCAATCAGCCCCAGCATTTT | CAIGVGADSNQPQHF
TRBJ1-2 | - | TRBD1 | TRBV4-3 | TGCGCCAGCAGCCAAGTGACAGGGAACTATGGCTACACCTTC | CASSQVTGNYGYTF
TRBJ1-4 | - | TRBD1 | TRBV5-8 | TGTGCCAGCAGCTTGTTGATAGGGCCAGGGGGAAATGAAAAACTGTTTTTT | CASSLLIGPGGNEKLFF
TRBJ2-5 | - | TRBD2 | TRBV18 | TGTGCCAGCTCACCACCTAGCGGGGTCCAAGAGACCCAGTACTTC | CASSPPSGVQETQYF
TRBJ2-3 | - | TRBD1 | TRBV19 | TGTGCCAGTAGTAAGGACAGGGGAAGCACAGATACGCAGTATTTT | CASSKDRGSTDTQYF